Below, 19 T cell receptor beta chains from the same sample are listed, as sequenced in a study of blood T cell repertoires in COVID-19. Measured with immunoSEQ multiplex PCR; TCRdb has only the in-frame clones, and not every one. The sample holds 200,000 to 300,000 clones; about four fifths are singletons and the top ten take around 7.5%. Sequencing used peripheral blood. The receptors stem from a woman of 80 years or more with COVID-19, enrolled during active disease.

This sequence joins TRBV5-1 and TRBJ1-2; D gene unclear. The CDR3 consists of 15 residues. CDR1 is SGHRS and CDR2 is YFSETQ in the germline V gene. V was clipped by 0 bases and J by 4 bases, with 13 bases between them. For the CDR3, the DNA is TGCGCCAGCAGCTTGGATCCGGGGTCCCCCTATGGCTACACCTTC. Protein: CASSLDPGSPYGYTF.

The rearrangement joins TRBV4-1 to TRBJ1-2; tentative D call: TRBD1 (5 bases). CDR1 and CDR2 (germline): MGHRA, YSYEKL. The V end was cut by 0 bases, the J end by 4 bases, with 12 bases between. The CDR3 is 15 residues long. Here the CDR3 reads CASSQDPGGGYGYTF. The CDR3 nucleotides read TGCGCCAGCAGCCAAGATCCTGGGGGGGGCTATGGCTACACCTTC.

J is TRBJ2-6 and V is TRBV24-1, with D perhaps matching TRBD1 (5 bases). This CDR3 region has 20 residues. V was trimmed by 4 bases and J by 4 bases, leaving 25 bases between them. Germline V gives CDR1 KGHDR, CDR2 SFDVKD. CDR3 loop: CATSDPRSDKAPSGANVLTF. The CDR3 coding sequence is TGTGCCACCAGTGACCCTCGATCGGACAAGGCGCCTTCCGGGGCCAACGTCCTGACTTTC.

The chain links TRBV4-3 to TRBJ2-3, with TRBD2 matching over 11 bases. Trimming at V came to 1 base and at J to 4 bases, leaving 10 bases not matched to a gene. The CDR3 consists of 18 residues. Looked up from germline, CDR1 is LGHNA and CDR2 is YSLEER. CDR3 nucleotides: TGCGCCAGCAGCCAAGGGGGGTATAGCGGGAGGGCCCCAGATACGCAGTATTTT. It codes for CASSQGGYSGRAPDTQYF.

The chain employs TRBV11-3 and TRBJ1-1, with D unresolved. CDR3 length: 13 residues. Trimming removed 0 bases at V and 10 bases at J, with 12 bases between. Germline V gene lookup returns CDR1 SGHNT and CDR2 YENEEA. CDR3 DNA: TGTGCCAGCAGCTTAGATGCCGCGACAAGAGCTTTCTTT. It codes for CASSLDAATRAFF. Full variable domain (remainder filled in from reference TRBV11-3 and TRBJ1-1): EAGVVQSPRYKIIEKKQPVAFWCNPISGHNTLYWYLQNLGQGPELLIRYENEEAVDDSQLPKDRFSAERLKGVDSTLKIQPAELGDSAVYLCASSLDAATRAFFGQGTRLTVV.

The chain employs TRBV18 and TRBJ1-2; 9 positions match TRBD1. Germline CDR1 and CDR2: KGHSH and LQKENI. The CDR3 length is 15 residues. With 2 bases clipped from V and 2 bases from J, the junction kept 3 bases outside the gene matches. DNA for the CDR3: TGTGCCAGCTCACCAGCCGGGACAGGGAACTATGGCTACACCTTC. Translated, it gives CASSPAGTGNYGYTF.

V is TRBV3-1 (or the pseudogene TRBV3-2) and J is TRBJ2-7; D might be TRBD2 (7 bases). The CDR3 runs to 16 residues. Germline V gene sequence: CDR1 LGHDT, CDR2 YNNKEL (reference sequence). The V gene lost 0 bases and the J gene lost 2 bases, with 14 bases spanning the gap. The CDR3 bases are TGTGCCAGCAGCCAAGATTGGGGGGGCATCACCTACGAGCAGTACTTC. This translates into CASSQDWGGITYEQYF.

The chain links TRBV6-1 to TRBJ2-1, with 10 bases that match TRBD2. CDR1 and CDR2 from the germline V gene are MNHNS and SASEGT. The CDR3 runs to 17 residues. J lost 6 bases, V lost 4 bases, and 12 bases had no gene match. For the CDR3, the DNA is TGTGCCAGCAGTGGGACTAGCGGAATCTTCGTCCCCAATGAGCAGTTCTTC. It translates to CASSGTSGIFVPNEQFF.

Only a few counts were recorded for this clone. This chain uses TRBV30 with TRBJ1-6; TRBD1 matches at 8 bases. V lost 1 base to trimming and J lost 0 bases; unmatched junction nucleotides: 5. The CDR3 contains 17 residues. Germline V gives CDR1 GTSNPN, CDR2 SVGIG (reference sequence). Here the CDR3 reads CAWSARGLSSYNSPLHF. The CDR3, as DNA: TGTGCCTGGAGTGCCAGGGGGCTGAGCTCCTATAATTCACCCCTCCACTTT. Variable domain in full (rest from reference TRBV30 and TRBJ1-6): SQTIHQWPATLVQPVGSPLSLECTVEGTSNPNLYWYRQAAGRGLQLLFYSVGIGQISSEVPQNLSASRPQDRQFILSSKKLLLSDSGFYLCAWSARGLSSYNSPLHFGNGTRLTVT.

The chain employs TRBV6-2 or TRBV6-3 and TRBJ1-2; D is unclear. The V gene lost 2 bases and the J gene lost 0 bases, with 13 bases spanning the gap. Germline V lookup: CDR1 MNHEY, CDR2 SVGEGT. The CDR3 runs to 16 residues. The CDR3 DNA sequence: TGTGCCAGCAGTTACCCCTTGGAGGGCGCTAACTATGGCTACACCTTC. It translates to CASSYPLEGANYGYTF.

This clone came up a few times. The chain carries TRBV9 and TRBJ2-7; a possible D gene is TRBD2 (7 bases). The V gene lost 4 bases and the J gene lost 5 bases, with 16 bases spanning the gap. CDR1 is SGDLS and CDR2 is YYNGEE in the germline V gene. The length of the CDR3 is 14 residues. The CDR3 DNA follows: TGTGCCAGCAGCCCCCGGGGGGCTGGGGACGAGCAGTACTTC. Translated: CASSPRGAGDEQYF. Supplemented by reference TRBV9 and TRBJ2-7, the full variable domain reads DSGVTQTPKHLITATGQRVTLRCSPRSGDLSVYWYQQSLDQGLQFLIQYYNGEERAKGNILERFSAQQFPDLHSELNLSSLELGDSALYFCASSPRGAGDEQYFGPGTRLTVT.

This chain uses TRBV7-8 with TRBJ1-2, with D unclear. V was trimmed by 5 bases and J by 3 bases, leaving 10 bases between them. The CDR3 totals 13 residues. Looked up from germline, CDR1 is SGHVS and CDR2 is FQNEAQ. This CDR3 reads CASSRTDYYGYTF. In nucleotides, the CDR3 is TGTGCCAGCAGCCGAACAGATTACTATGGCTACACCTTC.

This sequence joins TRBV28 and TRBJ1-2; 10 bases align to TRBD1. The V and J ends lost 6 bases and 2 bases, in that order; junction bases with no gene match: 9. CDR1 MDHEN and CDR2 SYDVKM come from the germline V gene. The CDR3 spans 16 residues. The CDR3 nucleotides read TGTGCCAGCAGAGGAGGGACAGGGGTAGAAAACTATGGCTACACCTTC. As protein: CASRGGTGVENYGYTF.

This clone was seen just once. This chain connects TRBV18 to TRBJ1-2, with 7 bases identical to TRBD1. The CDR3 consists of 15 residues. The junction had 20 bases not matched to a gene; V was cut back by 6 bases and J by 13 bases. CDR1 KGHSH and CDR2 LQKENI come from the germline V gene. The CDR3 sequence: CASSPRTEPDRTGTF. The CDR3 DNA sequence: TGTGCCAGCTCCCCGAGGACCGAACCGGACAGGACCGGCACCTTC.

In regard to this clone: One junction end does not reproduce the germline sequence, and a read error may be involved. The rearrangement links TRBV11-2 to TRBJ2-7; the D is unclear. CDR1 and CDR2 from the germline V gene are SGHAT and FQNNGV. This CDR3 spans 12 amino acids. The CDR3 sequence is CASSLGPSLENF. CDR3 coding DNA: TGTGCCAGCAGCTTAGGGCCTTCCCTGGAGAACTTC.

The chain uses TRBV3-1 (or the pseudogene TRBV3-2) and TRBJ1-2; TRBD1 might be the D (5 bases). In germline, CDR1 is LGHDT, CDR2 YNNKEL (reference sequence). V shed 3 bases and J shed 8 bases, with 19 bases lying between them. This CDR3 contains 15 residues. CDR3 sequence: CASSQIDSTLRGYTF. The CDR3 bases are TGTGCCAGCAGCCAGATAGACAGCACACTACGCGGCTACACCTTC.

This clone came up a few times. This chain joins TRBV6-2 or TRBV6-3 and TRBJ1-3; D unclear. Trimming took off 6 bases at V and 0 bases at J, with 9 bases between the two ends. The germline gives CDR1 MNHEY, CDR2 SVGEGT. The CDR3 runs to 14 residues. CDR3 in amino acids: CASSLVLSGNTIYF. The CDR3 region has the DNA TGTGCCAGCAGCCTAGTCCTCTCTGGAAACACCATATATTTT.

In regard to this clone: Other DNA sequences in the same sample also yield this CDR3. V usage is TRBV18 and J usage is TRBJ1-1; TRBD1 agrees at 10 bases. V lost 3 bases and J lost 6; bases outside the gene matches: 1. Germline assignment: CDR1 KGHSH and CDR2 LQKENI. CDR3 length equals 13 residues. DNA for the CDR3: TGTGCCAGCTCACCTGGACAGGGGGCTGAAGCTTTCTTT. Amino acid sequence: CASSPGQGAEAFF.

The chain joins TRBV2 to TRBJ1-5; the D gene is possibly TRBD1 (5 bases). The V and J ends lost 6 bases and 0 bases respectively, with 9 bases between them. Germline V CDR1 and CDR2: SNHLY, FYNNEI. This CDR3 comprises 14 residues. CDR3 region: CASRDDSSNQPQHF. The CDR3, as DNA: TGTGCCAGCAGGGACGACAGTAGCAATCAGCCCCAGCATTTT.